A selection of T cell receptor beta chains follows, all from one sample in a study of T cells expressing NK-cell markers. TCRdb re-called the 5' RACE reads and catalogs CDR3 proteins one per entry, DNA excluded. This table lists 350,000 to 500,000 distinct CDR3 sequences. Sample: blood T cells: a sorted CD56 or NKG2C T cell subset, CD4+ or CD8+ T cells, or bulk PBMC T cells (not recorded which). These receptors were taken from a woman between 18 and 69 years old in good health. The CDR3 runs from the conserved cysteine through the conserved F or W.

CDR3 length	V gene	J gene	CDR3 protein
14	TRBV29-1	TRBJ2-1	CSAQSRASYNEQFF
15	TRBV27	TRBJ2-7	CASKVELAGTYEQYF
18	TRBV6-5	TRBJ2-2	CASSYSRAALPNTGELFF
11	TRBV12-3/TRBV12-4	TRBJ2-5	CASSFLETQYF
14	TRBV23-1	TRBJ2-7	CASSQRTEAYEQYF
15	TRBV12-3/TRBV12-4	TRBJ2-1	CASRPRDRGLYEQFF
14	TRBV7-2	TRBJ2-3	CASSLGLASDTQYF
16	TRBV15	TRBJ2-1	CATSRESFGMVNEQFF
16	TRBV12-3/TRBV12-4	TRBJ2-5	CASSLAGGSPQETQYF
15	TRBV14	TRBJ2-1	CASSPRLAAHNEQFF
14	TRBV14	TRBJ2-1	CASSHLSSYNEQFF
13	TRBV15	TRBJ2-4	CATSAGQKNIQYF
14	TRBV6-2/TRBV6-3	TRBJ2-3	CASSYGQYTDTQYF
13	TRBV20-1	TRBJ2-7	CSARDSSSYEQYF
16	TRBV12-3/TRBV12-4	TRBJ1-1	CASSQWTGHLNTEAFF
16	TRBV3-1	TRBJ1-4	CASSHTGTGGEEKLFF
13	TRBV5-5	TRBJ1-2	CASSDMNGGGYTF
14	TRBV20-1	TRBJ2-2	CSASPSGNTGELFF
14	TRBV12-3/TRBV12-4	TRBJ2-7	CASSSGLASGEQYF
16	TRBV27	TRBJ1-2	CASSTHSQGRDYGYTF
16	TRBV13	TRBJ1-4	CASSLRTGEGGEKLFF
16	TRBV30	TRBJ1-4	CAWSVWDAGANEKLFF
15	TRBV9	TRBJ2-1	CASSVGTGANNEQFF
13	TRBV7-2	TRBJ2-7	CASSLEGPRGEYF
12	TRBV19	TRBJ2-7	CASSTGVAEQYF
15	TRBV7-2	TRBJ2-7	CASSRGTSESYEQYF
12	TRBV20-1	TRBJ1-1	CSAAQGNTEAFF
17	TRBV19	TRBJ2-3	CDSSIDRQGPFTDTQYF
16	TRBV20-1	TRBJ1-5	CSARDTGTAPNQPQHF
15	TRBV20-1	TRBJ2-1	CSPIDGASGRHEQFF
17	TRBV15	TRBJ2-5	CATSRDPVGQLQETQYF
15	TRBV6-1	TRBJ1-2	CASSRGQGAGYGYTF
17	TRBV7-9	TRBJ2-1	CASSPGSAGGGYNEQFF
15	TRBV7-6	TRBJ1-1	CASSLWGGAKTEAFF
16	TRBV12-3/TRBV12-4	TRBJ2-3	CASSPQRGGPPDRQYF
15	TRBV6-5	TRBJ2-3	CASSYSDSRGDTQYF
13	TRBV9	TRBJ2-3	CASSVEVADTQYF
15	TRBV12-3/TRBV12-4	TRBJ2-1	CASSPEGGLDIEQFF
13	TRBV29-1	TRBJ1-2	CSAARDTNYGYTF
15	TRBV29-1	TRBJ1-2	CSVEDEVGQSYGYTF
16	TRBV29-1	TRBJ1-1	CSVATGTGTRGTEAFF
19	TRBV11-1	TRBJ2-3	CASSPRTRTGSSPTDTQYF
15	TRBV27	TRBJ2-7	CASSSPQRGSYEQYF
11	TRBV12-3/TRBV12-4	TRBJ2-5	CASSLAKTQYF
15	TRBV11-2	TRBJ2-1	CASSPRGSAYNEQFF
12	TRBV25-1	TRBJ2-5	CASSESQETQYF
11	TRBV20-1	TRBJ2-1	CSAKTYNEQFF
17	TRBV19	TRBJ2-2	CASSIGRGQGGTGELFF
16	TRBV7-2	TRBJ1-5	CASSLAGQYSNQPQHF
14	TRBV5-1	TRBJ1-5	CASSLSASSGPQHF
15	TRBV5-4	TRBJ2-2	CAVTSGGAYTGELFF
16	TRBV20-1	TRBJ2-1	CSARPLPAGAYNEQFF
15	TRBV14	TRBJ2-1	CASSPSGSPYNEQFF
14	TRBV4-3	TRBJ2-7	CASSQQLESYEQYF
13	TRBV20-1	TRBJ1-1	CSASRTRVTEAFF
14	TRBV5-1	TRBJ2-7	CASSFYAGGDEQYF
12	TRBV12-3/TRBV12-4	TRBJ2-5	CASSFLAETQYF
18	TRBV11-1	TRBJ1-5	CARGGSLPSRHSNQPQHF
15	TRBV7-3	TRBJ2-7	CASSLDSGRTYEQYF